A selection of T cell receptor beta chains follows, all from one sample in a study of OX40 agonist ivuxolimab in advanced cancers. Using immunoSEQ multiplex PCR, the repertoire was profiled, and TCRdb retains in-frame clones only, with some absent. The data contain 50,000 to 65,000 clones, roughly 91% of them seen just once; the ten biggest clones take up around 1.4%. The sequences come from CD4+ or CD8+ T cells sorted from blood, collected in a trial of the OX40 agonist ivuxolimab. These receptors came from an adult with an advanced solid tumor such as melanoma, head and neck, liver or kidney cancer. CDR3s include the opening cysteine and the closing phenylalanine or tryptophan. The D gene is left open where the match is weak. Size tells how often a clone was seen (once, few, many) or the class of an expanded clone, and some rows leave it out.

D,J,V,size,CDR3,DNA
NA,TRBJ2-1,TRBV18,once,CASSPGTVAFEQFF,TGTGCCAGCTCACCGGGGACTGTAGCATTTGAGCAGTTCTTC
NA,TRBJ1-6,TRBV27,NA,CASSFGGRNSPLHF,TGTGCCAGCAGTTTCGGGGGACGGAATTCACCCCTCCACTTT
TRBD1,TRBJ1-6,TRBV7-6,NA,CASSEQGGYNSPLHF,TGTGCCAGCAGCGAACAGGGGGGATATAATTCACCCCTCCACTTT
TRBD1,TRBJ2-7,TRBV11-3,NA,CASSPGGQGDEQYF,TGTGCCAGCAGCCCAGGGGGACAGGGAGACGAGCAGTACTTC
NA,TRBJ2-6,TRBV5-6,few,CASSLALESSGANVLTF,TGTGCCAGCAGCTTGGCCTTAGAAAGCTCTGGGGCCAACGTCCTGACTTTC
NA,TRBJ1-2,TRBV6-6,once,CASSFMGGTFNYGYTF,TGTGCCAGCAGTTTCATGGGGGGGACCTTTAACTATGGCTACACCTTC
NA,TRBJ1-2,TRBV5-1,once,CASSPSDRYYGYTF,TGCGCCAGCAGCCCCTCAGACAGGTACTATGGCTACACCTTC
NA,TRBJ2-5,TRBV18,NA,CASSPTGTADETQYF,TGTGCCAGCTCTCCGACCGGGACGGCAGACGAGACCCAGTACTTC
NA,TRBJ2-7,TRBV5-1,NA,CASSLEVSRTYEQYF,TGCGCCAGCAGCTTGGAGGTGAGCAGGACGTACGAGCAGTACTTC
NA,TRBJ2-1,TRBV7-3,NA,CASSLSGPNNEQFF,TGTGCCAGCAGCTTAAGTGGCCCAAACAATGAGCAGTTCTTC
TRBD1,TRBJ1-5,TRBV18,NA,CASSPGTGSTNQPQHF,TGTGCCAGCTCACCAGGGACAGGGTCAACAAATCAGCCCCAGCATTTT
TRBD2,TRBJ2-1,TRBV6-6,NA,CASSWSGEYNEQFF,TGTGCCAGCAGCTGGAGCGGGGAGTACAATGAGCAGTTCTTC
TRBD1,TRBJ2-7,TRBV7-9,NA,CASSHGQGEGYEQYF,TGTGCCAGCAGCCATGGACAGGGGGAAGGATACGAGCAGTACTTC
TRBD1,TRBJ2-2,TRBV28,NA,CASRTPGQGASGELFF,TGTGCCAGCAGGACCCCGGGACAGGGGGCCTCCGGGGAGCTGTTTTTT
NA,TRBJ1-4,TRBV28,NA,CASSLPGATNEKLFF,TGTGCCAGCAGTTTACCGGGGGCGACTAATGAAAAACTGTTTTTT
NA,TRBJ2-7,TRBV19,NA,CASSIADEQYF,TGTGCCAGTAGTATAGCTGACGAGCAGTACTTC
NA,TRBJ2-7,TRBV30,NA,CAWSGGQTYEQYF,TGTGCCTGGAGCGGGGGACAGACCTACGAGCAGTACTTC
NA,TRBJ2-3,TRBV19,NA,CASSRQGRDTQYF,TGTGCCAGTAGTAGGCAGGGGAGAGATACGCAGTATTTT
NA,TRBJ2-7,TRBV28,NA,CASSSHGSSYEQYF,TGTGCCAGCAGTTCCCATGGAAGCTCCTACGAGCAGTACTTC
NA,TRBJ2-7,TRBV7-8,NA,CASSRETGNYEQYF,TGTGCCAGCAGCCGGGAGACAGGGAACTACGAGCAGTACTTC
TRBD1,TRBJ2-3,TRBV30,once,CAWAGTGGTDTQYF,TGTGCCTGGGCTGGGACAGGGGGCACAGATACGCAGTATTTT
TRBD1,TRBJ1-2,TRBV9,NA,CASSLSDRGLDGYTF,TGTGCCAGCAGCCTCTCAGACAGGGGCCTTGATGGCTACACCTTC
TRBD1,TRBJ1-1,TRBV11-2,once,CASSFTRTGTEAFF,TGTGCCAGCAGCTTCACCAGGACAGGGACTGAAGCTTTCTTT
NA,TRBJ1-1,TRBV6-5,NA,CASARGGNTEAFF,TGTGCCAGCGCGAGGGGCGGCAACACTGAAGCTTTCTTT
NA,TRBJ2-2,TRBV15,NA,CATSRDGEPTGELFF,TGTGCCACCAGCAGAGATGGGGAACCCACCGGGGAGCTGTTTTTT
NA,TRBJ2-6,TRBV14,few,CASGPGANVLTF,TGTGCCAGCGGACCTGGGGCCAACGTCCTGACTTTC
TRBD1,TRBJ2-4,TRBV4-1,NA,CASSQDEGQAKNIQYF,TGCGCCAGCAGCCAAGACGAGGGACAGGCCAAAAACATTCAGTACTTC
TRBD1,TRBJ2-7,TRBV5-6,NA,CASSLPVGQGYEQYF,TGTGCCAGCAGCTTGCCCGTGGGACAGGGCTACGAGCAGTACTTC
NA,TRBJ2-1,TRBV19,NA,CASSIWAGQSSYNEQFF,TGTGCCAGTAGTATATGGGCAGGCCAGAGCTCCTACAATGAGCAGTTCTTC
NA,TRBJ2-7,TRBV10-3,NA,CAISESQTPYEQYF,TGTGCCATCAGTGAGTCGCAGACTCCCTACGAGCAGTACTTC
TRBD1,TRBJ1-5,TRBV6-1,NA,CASSAGTGLNQPQHF,TGTGCCAGCAGTGCTGGGACAGGGTTAAATCAGCCCCAGCATTTT
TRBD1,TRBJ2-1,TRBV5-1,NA,CASSLEGQAYNEQFF,TGCGCCAGCAGCTTGGAGGGACAGGCCTACAATGAGCAGTTCTTC
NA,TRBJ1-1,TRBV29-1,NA,CSVVIGGPTEAFF,TGCAGCGTTGTGATAGGGGGGCCCACTGAAGCTTTCTTT
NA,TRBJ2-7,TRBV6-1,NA,CASSGQRAGEQYF,TGTGCCAGCAGTGGGCAGCGGGCTGGCGAGCAGTACTTC
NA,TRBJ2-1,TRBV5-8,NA,CASSPGLPGDNEQFF,TGTGCCAGCAGCCCAGGACTACCAGGGGACAATGAGCAGTTCTTC
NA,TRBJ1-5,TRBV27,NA,CASSLGGYSNQPQHF,TGTGCCAGCAGTTTAGGCGGGTATAGCAATCAGCCCCAGCATTTT
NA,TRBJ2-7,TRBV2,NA,CASRYTGSEQYF,TGTGCCAGCAGGTATACAGGGTCCGAGCAGTACTTC
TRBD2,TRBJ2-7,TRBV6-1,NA,CASRRTSGPYEQYF,TGTGCCAGCAGACGGACTAGCGGCCCCTACGAGCAGTACTTC
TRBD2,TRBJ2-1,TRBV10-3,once,CAISGQREGGNEQFF,TGTGCCATCAGTGGTCAGCGGGAGGGCGGGAATGAGCAGTTCTTC
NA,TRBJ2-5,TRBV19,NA,CASSIEDLGEQYF,TGTGCCAGTAGTATCGAGGACCTCGGAGAGCAGTACTTC
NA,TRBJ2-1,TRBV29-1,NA,CSVERPRHTTNEQFF,TGCAGCGTTGAACGACCACGCCATACCACGAATGAGCAGTTCTTC
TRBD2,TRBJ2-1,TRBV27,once,CASRGGGAYEQFF,TGTGCCAGCCGAGGCGGGGGGGCCTATGAGCAGTTCTTC
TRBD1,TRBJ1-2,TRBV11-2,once,CASSTGAGNGYTF,TGTGCCAGCAGCACAGGGGCAGGAAATGGCTACACCTTC
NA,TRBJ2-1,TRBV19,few,CASKVGSNEQFF,TGTGCCAGTAAGGTGGGTTCCAATGAGCAGTTCTTC
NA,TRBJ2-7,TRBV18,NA,CASSPLSSGATMNSYEQYF,TGTGCCAGCTCACCTTTATCATCTGGAGCGACAATGAACTCCTACGAGCAGTACTTC
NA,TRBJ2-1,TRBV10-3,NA,CAISEWRGGYNEQFF,TGTGCCATCAGTGAGTGGCGGGGAGGCTACAATGAGCAGTTCTTC
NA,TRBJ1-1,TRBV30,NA,CALTGKRTEAFF,TGTGCCTTAACGGGGAAACGGACTGAAGCTTTCTTT
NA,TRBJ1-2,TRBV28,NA,CASSSRQTYGYTF,TGTGCCAGCAGTTCTCGACAGACCTATGGCTACACCTTC
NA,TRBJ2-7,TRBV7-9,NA,CASSGAGSGEQYF,TGTGCCAGCTCCGGCGCAGGATCAGGGGAGCAGTACTTC
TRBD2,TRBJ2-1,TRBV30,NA,CAWSVGLAGGEQFF,TGTGCCTGGAGTGTAGGGCTAGCGGGTGGTGAGCAGTTCTTC
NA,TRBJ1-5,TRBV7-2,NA,CASSPWGSRNQPQHF,TGTGCCAGCAGCCCCTGGGGCAGCCGCAATCAGCCCCAGCATTTT
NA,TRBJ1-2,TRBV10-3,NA,CAISDQPYGYTF,TGTGCCATCAGTGATCAGCCATATGGCTACACCTTC
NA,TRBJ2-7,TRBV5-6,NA,CASSPRLNAGEQYF,TGTGCCAGCAGCCCGCGACTAAACGCTGGCGAGCAGTACTTC
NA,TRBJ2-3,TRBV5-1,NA,CASSSDGDTQYF,TGCGCCAGCAGCTCGGACGGGGATACGCAGTATTTT
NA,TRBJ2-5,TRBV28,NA,CASSLPGGETQYF,TGTGCCAGCAGTCTCCCTGGGGGGGAGACCCAGTACTTC
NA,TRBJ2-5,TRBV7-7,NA,CASSLGRTEETQYF,TGTGCTAGCAGCTTAGGTCGGACAGAAGAGACCCAGTACTTC
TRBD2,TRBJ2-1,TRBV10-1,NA,CASSRTSGRGNEQFF,TGCGCCAGCAGCCGGACTAGCGGGAGAGGGAATGAGCAGTTCTTC
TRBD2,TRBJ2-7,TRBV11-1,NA,CASSSSRRGEQYF,TGTGCCAGCAGCTCCTCCAGGCGGGGGGAGCAGTACTTC
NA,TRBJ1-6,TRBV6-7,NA,CASSYSFKTGDSPLHF,TGTGCCAGCAGTTACTCTTTCAAGACAGGAGATTCACCCCTCCACTTT
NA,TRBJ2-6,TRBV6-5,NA,CASSLTAQGANVLTF,TGTGCCAGCAGTTTAACTGCGCAAGGGGCCAACGTCCTGACTTTC